A selection of T cell receptor beta chains follows, all from one sample in a study of Ad26.COV2.S vaccination and SARS-CoV-2 variants. Method: immunoSEQ multiplex PCR; TCRdb's copy keeps in-frame clones and lacks some. The sample records 350,000 to 450,000 clones, 92% being singletons. The sequences come from peripheral blood, collected in a trial of Ad26.COV2.S vaccine versus placebo. Receptors originate from a person between 18 and 65 years old who received the Ad26.COV2.S COVID-19 vaccine or a placebo. Each CDR3 is given with its conserved first and last residue. The order of the fields is CDR3 protein, CDR3 DNA, J gene, D gene, clone size, V gene. D genes are given only for firm matches. Where a row states a size, it is once, few, many or the class of an expanded clone; other rows omit it.

CDR3 protein: CASSQDLWAGRNYGYTF
CDR3 DNA: TGCGCCAGCAGCCAAGATCTATGGGCAGGGAGGAACTATGGCTACACCTTC
J gene: TRBJ1-2
D gene: .
clone size: .
V gene: TRBV4-1

CDR3 protein: CAISRVDEQYF
CDR3 DNA: TGTGCCATCAGTCGGGTTGACGAGCAGTACTTC
J gene: TRBJ2-7
D gene: .
clone size: .
V gene: TRBV10-3

CDR3 protein: CASSAVIGGGYTQYF
CDR3 DNA: TGTGCCAGCAGCGCCGTCATCGGGGGGGGTTATACGCAGTATTTT
J gene: TRBJ2-3
D gene: TRBD2
clone size: .
V gene: TRBV5-8

CDR3 protein: CASARVESYTEAFF
CDR3 DNA: TGTGCCAGCGCGAGGGTAGAGTCTTACACTGAAGCTTTCTTT
J gene: TRBJ1-1
D gene: .
clone size: .
V gene: TRBV7-9

CDR3 protein: CASRPGQGYTGELFF
CDR3 DNA: TGTGCCAGTAGGCCGGGACAGGGGTATACCGGGGAGCTGTTTTTT
J gene: TRBJ2-2
D gene: TRBD1
clone size: .
V gene: TRBV19

CDR3 protein: CASSNKAGGPDGANVLTF
CDR3 DNA: TGTGCCAGTAGTAACAAAGCGGGGGGGCCCGATGGGGCCAACGTCCTGACTTTC
J gene: TRBJ2-6
D gene: TRBD2
clone size: .
V gene: TRBV19

CDR3 protein: CASSDSRGGTEAFF
CDR3 DNA: TGTGCCAGCAGCGACAGCAGGGGAGGCACTGAAGCTTTCTTT
J gene: TRBJ1-1
D gene: .
clone size: .
V gene: TRBV7-2

CDR3 protein: CASSIRTGGNNNEQFF
CDR3 DNA: TGTGCCAGCAGCATCCGAACAGGGGGCAATAACAATGAGCAGTTCTTC
J gene: TRBJ2-1
D gene: TRBD1
clone size: .
V gene: TRBV14

CDR3 protein: CASSVGGAALGEQYF
CDR3 DNA: TGTGCCAGCAGCGTAGGCGGGGCCGCCCTCGGGGAGCAGTACTTC
J gene: TRBJ2-7
D gene: .
clone size: .
V gene: TRBV9

CDR3 protein: CASSLAGGGWIYNEQFF
CDR3 DNA: TGTGCCAGCAGCTTGGCCGGTGGGGGTTGGATCTACAATGAGCAGTTCTTC
J gene: TRBJ2-1
D gene: .
clone size: .
V gene: TRBV5-8

CDR3 protein: CASSLDRGSYEQYF
CDR3 DNA: TGTGCCAGCAGCCTGGACAGGGGAAGCTACGAGCAGTACTTC
J gene: TRBJ2-7
D gene: TRBD1
clone size: .
V gene: TRBV7-6

CDR3 protein: CASSYSLAGGRDTQYF
CDR3 DNA: TGTGCCAGCAGTTACTCATTAGCGGGGGGGCGAGATACGCAGTATTTT
J gene: TRBJ2-3
D gene: TRBD2
clone size: .
V gene: TRBV6-2/TRBV6-3

CDR3 protein: CASSVAGSQETQYF
CDR3 DNA: TGTGCCAGCAGCGTAGCAGGCAGCCAAGAGACCCAGTACTTC
J gene: TRBJ2-5
D gene: .
clone size: .
V gene: TRBV9

CDR3 protein: CASSLVGTSAYNEQFF
CDR3 DNA: TGTGCCAGCTCCCTGGTCGGGACTAGTGCCTACAATGAGCAGTTCTTC
J gene: TRBJ2-1
D gene: TRBD2
clone size: .
V gene: TRBV18

CDR3 protein: CASSLSGELFF
CDR3 DNA: TGTGCCAGCAGTTTGAGCGGGGAGCTGTTTTTT
J gene: TRBJ2-2
D gene: .
clone size: .
V gene: TRBV27

CDR3 protein: CAISWGSYGYTF
CDR3 DNA: TGTGCCATCTCATGGGGAAGCTATGGCTACACCTTC
J gene: TRBJ1-2
D gene: .
clone size: once
V gene: TRBV10-3

CDR3 protein: CASSHKQGSTEAFF
CDR3 DNA: TGCGCCAGCAGCCACAAACAGGGGAGCACTGAAGCTTTCTTT
J gene: TRBJ1-1
D gene: TRBD1
clone size: .
V gene: TRBV4-1

CDR3 protein: CASSRGEQDNQPQHF
CDR3 DNA: TGTGCCAGCAGCCGAGGGGAGCAGGACAATCAGCCCCAGCATTTT
J gene: TRBJ1-5
D gene: .
clone size: .
V gene: TRBV5-8

CDR3 protein: CASSQEGLAGYEQYF
CDR3 DNA: TGTGCCAGCAGCCAAGAGGGACTAGCGGGGTACGAGCAGTACTTC
J gene: TRBJ2-7
D gene: TRBD2
clone size: once
V gene: TRBV3-1/TRBV3-2